These 22 T cell receptor beta chains were sequenced from one sample in a study of control samples from healthy donors and cancer patients. The protocol was immunoSEQ multiplex PCR, while the TCRdb copy is restricted to in-frame clones and leaves out a portion. This sample has 100,000 to 150,000 clones, with around 92% found just once. The sequenced material came from blood. These receptors all come from a man in his fifties or sixties in good health.

This clone was seen a single time. The chain links TRBV3-1 (or the pseudogene TRBV3-2) to TRBJ2-7; 8 bases line up with TRBD2. Germline CDR1 and CDR2: LGHDT and YNNKEL (reference sequence). J lost 6 bases, V lost 4 bases, and 5 bases had no gene match. The length of the CDR3 is 13 residues. The CDR3 coding sequence is TGTGCCAGCAGCCCTCTAGCGGGTGGCGAGCAGTACTTC. Protein sequence: CASSPLAGGEQYF.

The gene calls are TRBV6-2 or TRBV6-3 and TRBJ1-5; TRBD1 agrees at 7 bases. Germline lookup yields CDR1 MNHEY and CDR2 SVGEGT. With V trimmed by 2 bases and J by 7 bases, 5 bases remained unmatched. CDR3 length equals 14 residues. The CDR3 spells CASSYNRGRQPQHF. As DNA, the CDR3 is TGTGCCAGCAGTTACAACAGGGGAAGACAGCCCCAGCATTTT.

The chain joins TRBV28 to TRBJ1-5; D call uncertain. CDR1 and CDR2 (germline): MDHEN, SYDVKM. This CDR3 has 11 amino acids. V dropped 5 bases and J dropped 9 bases, with 8 bases sitting between them. CDR3 amino acids: CASSVARPQHF. The CDR3 nucleotides read TGTGCCAGCAGTGTCGCCAGGCCCCAGCATTTT.

The V gene is TRBV3-1 (or the pseudogene TRBV3-2), the J gene TRBJ1-3; no definite D call. The CDR3 is made up of 13 amino acids. Germline V gives CDR1 LGHDT, CDR2 YNNKEL (reference sequence). V was cut by 4 bases and J by 4 bases, with 8 bases left in between. In nucleotides, the CDR3 is TGTGCCAGCAGCCCGCTAGGGGGAAACACCATATATTTT. Translated, it gives CASSPLGGNTIYF.

This chain connects TRBV29-1 to TRBJ2-5, with D possibly being TRBD2 (7 bases). CDR1 and CDR2 (germline): SQVTM, ANQGSEA. CDR3 length: 13 amino acids. Trimming shortened V by 7 bases and J by 5 bases, and 17 bases separated the two germline ends. CDR3 in amino acids: CSAGGGRVETQYF. In DNA, the CDR3 is TGCAGCGCTGGGGGGGGGCGCGTGGAGACCCAGTACTTC.

V and J are TRBV2 and TRBJ1-5; weak D call: TRBD1 (6 bases). Trimming removed 6 bases from V and 6 bases from J, with 18 bases in between. The V gene's germline CDR1 is SNHLY and CDR2 FYNNEI. The CDR3 has 15 residues. CDR3 DNA: TGTGCCAGCAGGGCCGGACAGACCCCCGGTCAGCCCCAGCATTTT. Translation gives CASRAGQTPGQPQHF.

This chain links TRBV19 with TRBJ2-1; D may be TRBD1 (6 bases). Germline V gene data show CDR1 as LNHDA and CDR2 as SQIVND (reference sequence). The V and J ends lost 7 bases and 2 bases respectively, with 18 bases between them. CDR3 length: 16 amino acids. The CDR3 protein is CASTEQGPPAYNEQFF. Written as DNA, the CDR3 is TGTGCCAGTACCGAGCAGGGGCCCCCTGCCTACAATGAGCAGTTCTTC.

The chain has TRBV5-6 and TRBJ2-1; perhaps TRBD1 as D (6 bases). Germline V gene sequence: CDR1 SGHDT, CDR2 YYEEEE. V shed 2 bases and J shed 7 bases, with 10 bases lying between them. This CDR3 comprises 13 residues. The DNA for the CDR3 is TGTGCCAGCAGCTTCCCTCAGGGGAATGAGCAGTTCTTC. Protein product: CASSFPQGNEQFF.

V and J are TRBV5-1 and TRBJ1-2, with 11 bases fitting TRBD1. Germline CDR1 reads SGHRS; CDR2 reads YFSETQ. The CDR3 consists of 16 residues. The trim removed 2 bases at V and 0 bases at J, leaving 3 bases unmatched. The CDR3 bases are TGCGCCAGCAGCTTAGGACAGGGGGCTTCTAACTATGGCTACACCTTC. It is translated as CASSLGQGASNYGYTF.

This clone has only a few counts. The chain combines TRBV6-5 with TRBJ1-4; D is uncertain. The CDR3 has 14 amino acids. The germline gives CDR1 MNHEY, CDR2 SVGAGI. V lost 5 bases and J lost 10, with 17 bases in between. Here the CDR3 reads CASSPIQREGKLFF. The CDR3 nucleotides read TGTGCCAGCAGTCCTATCCAGCGAGAAGGAAAACTGTTTTTT.

This rearrangement joins TRBV7-6 to TRBJ1-6; 7 bases map to TRBD1. The junction had 16 bases not matched to a gene; V was cut back by 5 bases and J by 9 bases. Germline V gene data show CDR1 as SGHVS and CDR2 as FNYEAQ. The CDR3 has 17 residues. In DNA form, the CDR3 reads TGTGCCAGCAGCCCACGACAGGGATCGTTCCTGAGTTCACCCCTCCACTTT. Translated: CASSPRQGSFLSSPLHF.

The chain combines TRBV3-1 (or the pseudogene TRBV3-2) with TRBJ1-4; D is unresolved. Germline V gene data show CDR1 as LGHDT and CDR2 as YNNKEL (reference sequence). V was shortened by 6 bases and J by 8 bases, with 13 bases between the two germline ends. CDR3 size: 13 residues. CDR3 region: CASSHAGREKLFF. The CDR3 coding sequence is TGTGCCAGCAGTCACGCGGGGAGAGAAAAACTGTTTTTT.

This clone has a single count. This chain connects TRBV10-3 to TRBJ1-1; D remains unclear. The ends were cut back, 6 bases at V and 3 bases at J, with 14 bases in the middle. Germline lookup yields CDR1 ENHRY and CDR2 SYGVKD. This CDR3 comprises 14 residues. CDR3 sequence: CAIRKDGFYTEAFF. The CDR3 DNA follows: TGTGCCATCAGGAAGGACGGCTTTTACACTGAAGCTTTCTTT.

This clone was recorded a few times. This chain links TRBV6-1 with TRBJ1-1; no definite D call. CDR1 is MNHNS and CDR2 is SASEGT in the germline V gene. This CDR3 is built from 11 residues. Trimming shortened V by 1 base and J by 7 bases, and 4 bases separated the two germline ends. The CDR3 is CASSEVGEAFF. Here the CDR3 DNA reads TGTGCCAGCAGTGAAGTGGGTGAAGCTTTCTTT.

The chain has TRBV6-5 and TRBJ2-7; either TRBD1 or TRBD2 may fit D (5 bases each). The germline CDR1 and CDR2 sequences are MNHEY and SVGAGI. CDR3 length: 16 residues. V lost 2 bases, J lost 0 bases, and 14 bases lay in between. CDR3 in amino acids: CASSYRGGSSSYEQYF. The CDR3 DNA sequence: TGTGCCAGCAGTTACCGTGGGGGATCGAGCTCCTACGAGCAGTACTTC.

V usage is TRBV5-8 and J usage is TRBJ1-1; D perhaps matches TRBD1 (6 bases). The CDR3 is 14 amino acids. With 4 bases removed from V and 4 bases from J, the gap between germline ends came to 14 bases. Per germline, CDR1 SGHTS and CDR2 YDEGEE. DNA of the CDR3: TGTGCCAGCAGCCGAGATAGGGGGGGCACTGAAGCTTTCTTT. Protein: CASSRDRGGTEAFF.

This clone was detected only once. CDR3: CASSFRREAFF. DNA of the CDR3: TGTGCCAGCAGCTTTAGGCGTGAAGCTTTCTTT. The chain joins TRBV7-9 to TRBJ1-1; D is ambiguous. V was shortened by 3 bases and J by 7 bases, with 6 bases between the two germline ends. Looked up from germline, CDR1 is SEHNR and CDR2 is FQNEAQ (reference sequence). The CDR3 covers 11 residues. Full variable domain (remainder filled in from reference TRBV7-9 and TRBJ1-1): DTGVSQNPRHKITKRGQNVTFRCDPISEHNRLYWYRQTLGQGPEFLTYFQNEAQLEKSRLLSDRFSAERPKGSFSTLEIQRTEQGDSAMYLCASSFRREAFFGQGTRLTVV.

Regarding this clone: Other DNA sequences within the sample encode an identical CDR3. J is TRBJ1-1 and V is TRBV6-5; no reliable D call. The CDR3 covers 13 residues. V lost 3 bases, J lost 1 base, and 6 bases lay in between. The germline CDR1 and CDR2 sequences are MNHEY and SVGAGI. Here the CDR3 DNA reads TGTGCCAGCAGTTATGGTGGGAACACTGAAGCTTTCTTT. Translated, it gives CASSYGGNTEAFF.

The V call is TRBV29-1, the J call TRBJ1-2, with D possibly being TRBD1 (6 bases). CDR1 and CDR2 from the germline V gene are SQVTM and ANQGSEA. The CDR3 is 12 residues long. Deletions cut 4 bases from V and 8 bases from J, with 14 bases between. In nucleotides, the CDR3 is TGCAGCGTTGGGGGGGACATTGGCGGCTACACCTTC. Protein sequence: CSVGGDIGGYTF.

This chain links TRBV10-3 with TRBJ1-1; no definite D call. CDR1 is ENHRY and CDR2 is SYGVKD in the germline V gene. The germline V and J ends were trimmed by 11 bases and 0 bases, with 7 bases remaining between them. The CDR3 has 11 amino acids. The CDR3 loop reads CAVQVNTEAFF. CDR3 DNA: TGTGCCGTCCAGGTGAACACTGAAGCTTTCTTT.

V usage is TRBV18 and J usage is TRBJ2-3; D gene unclear. Trimming took 3 bases from V and 0 from J, leaving 10 bases between them. Germline values: CDR1 KGHSH, CDR2 LQKENI. CDR3 length equals 15 residues. Here the CDR3 DNA reads TGTGCCAGCTCACCCACGGGCAGTAGCACAGATACGCAGTATTTT. It yields the protein CASSPTGSSTDTQYF.

The gene calls are TRBV3-1 (or the pseudogene TRBV3-2) and TRBJ2-4, with D possibly matching TRBD1 (5 bases). Germline loops: CDR1 LGHDT, CDR2 YNNKEL (reference sequence). The CDR3 loop spans 17 amino acids. The V and J ends lost 0 bases and 0 bases respectively, with 12 bases between them. CDR3 region: CASSQEAWGRAKNIQYF. In nucleotides, the CDR3 is TGTGCCAGCAGCCAAGAGGCGTGGGGCCGAGCCAAAAACATTCAGTACTTC.